The 25 T cell receptor beta chains below all came from one sample that was sequenced in a study of blood T cell repertoires in COVID-19. The assay was immunoSEQ multiplex PCR, and TCRdb's table has in-frame clones only and misses some. The data hold over 200,000 clones, with around 81% observed a single time. The sample consisted of peripheral blood. Receptors originate from a man aged 45-65 years with active or convalescent COVID-19.

This clone was observed a handful of times. The chain links TRBV5-4 to TRBJ2-1; TRBD2 is a possible D gene (5 bases). Between the trimmed V and J ends, which lost 5 bases and 4 bases, there was a span of 19 bases. The germline V gene has CDR1 SGHNT and CDR2 YYREEE (reference sequence). This CDR3 has 16 residues. The CDR3 sequence is CASSYLAGSVYNEQFF. In DNA form, the CDR3 reads TGTGCCAGCAGTTACCTAGCAGGCTCCGTTTACAATGAGCAGTTCTTC.

This chain joins TRBV7-9 and TRBJ1-1, with a possible D match to TRBD1 (5 bases). The CDR3 contains 13 residues. The V and J ends lost 3 bases and 11 bases respectively, with 16 bases between them. The V gene's germline CDR1 is SEHNR and CDR2 FQNEAQ (reference sequence). The CDR3 bases are TGTGCCAGCAGCTTTCCCAGGGCAAGTGGGGCTTTCTTT. It encodes CASSFPRASGAFF.

Note on this clone: The junction and the germline gene differ at one end; a read error may be behind it. J is TRBJ2-7 and V is TRBV3-1 (or the pseudogene TRBV3-2); 8 nucleotides align to TRBD2. The CDR3 is made up of 13 amino acids. CDR1 LGHDT and CDR2 YNNKEL come from the germline V gene (reference sequence). CDR3 coding DNA: TGTGCCAGCAGCCAACTCGACGGGGGGGCCTTGAACTTC. It translates to CASSQLDGGALNF.

V and J are TRBV20-1 and TRBJ1-2; D might be TRBD1 (6 bases). Trimming cost V 6 bases and J 6 bases, with 8 bases left between them. This CDR3 has 10 amino acids. Germline loops: CDR1 DFQATT, CDR2 SNEGSKA (reference sequence). The CDR3 coding sequence is TGCAGTGCGAGGGGGAATGGCTACACCTTC. This codes for CSARGNGYTF.

The chain uses TRBV3-1 (or the pseudogene TRBV3-2) and TRBJ2-7, with 9 bases aligning to TRBD2. This CDR3 region has 16 residues. The trim removed 5 bases at V and 2 bases at J, leaving 10 bases unmatched. The germline V gene has CDR1 LGHDT and CDR2 YNNKEL (reference sequence). The DNA of the CDR3 is TGTGCCAGCAGCGCCAGCAGCGGACTAGCGACCTACGAGCAGTACTTC. Translating gives CASSASSGLATYEQYF.

This rearrangement joins TRBV7-8 to TRBJ2-3; perhaps TRBD2 as D (6 bases). In germline, CDR1 is SGHVS, CDR2 FQNEAQ. V was shortened by 5 bases and J by 6 bases, with 18 bases between the two germline ends. The length of the CDR3 is 15 residues. The CDR3 coding sequence is TGTGCCAGCAGCATTGGGACTTTCCCCAGGGATACGCAGTATTTT. The encoded protein is CASSIGTFPRDTQYF.

The V call is TRBV19, the J call TRBJ2-1; TRBD2 aligns across 11 bases. The J segment lost 0 bases and the V segment lost 4 bases, leaving 11 bases of the junction unmatched. This CDR3 has 19 residues. The germline CDR1 and CDR2 sequences are LNHDA and SQIVND (reference sequence). The CDR3 loop is CASSTGAGLAGSSYNEQFF. CDR3 DNA: TGTGCCAGTAGTACCGGGGCCGGACTAGCGGGTAGCTCCTACAATGAGCAGTTCTTC.

The chain uses TRBV5-4 and TRBJ2-7, with 10 bases matching TRBD1. V shed 4 bases, J shed 7 bases, and the junction held 11 bases outside the gene matches. This CDR3 has 15 residues. CDR1 is SGHNT, CDR2 YYREEE, per germline (reference sequence). The CDR3 sequence is CASSPRDRGVGEQYF. The CDR3 bases are TGTGCCAGCAGCCCACGGGACAGGGGCGTGGGGGAGCAGTACTTC.

The chain combines TRBV19 with TRBJ1-6; the match to TRBD1 covers 9 bases. The CDR3 runs to 15 residues. Germline trimming cut 5 bases from V and 9 bases from J; bases unmatched to any gene: 8. CDR1 and CDR2 from the germline V gene are LNHDA and SQIVND (reference sequence). CDR3 region: CASSGTGTGTSPLHF. In nucleotides, the CDR3 is TGTGCCAGTAGTGGGACCGGGACAGGGACTTCACCCCTCCACTTT.

The V and J genes are TRBV19 and TRBJ1-2; no clear D. Germline V gene lookup returns CDR1 LNHDA and CDR2 SQIVND (reference sequence). V was trimmed by 3 bases and J by 2 bases, leaving 7 bases between them. CDR3 length: 13 residues. The CDR3 is CASSISGNYGYTF. As DNA, the CDR3 is TGTGCCAGTAGTATTTCGGGGAACTATGGCTACACCTTC.

This chain connects TRBV7-3 to TRBJ1-6, with TRBD1 matching 7 bases. The CDR3 runs 15 residues. V lost 2 bases, J lost 7 bases, and 5 bases stayed unmatched. Germline V gene sequence: CDR1 SGHTA, CDR2 FQGTGA. The CDR3 region is CASSLEDRSNSPLHF. The CDR3, as DNA: TGTGCCAGCAGCTTAGAGGACAGGTCAAATTCACCCCTCCACTTT.

The chain recombines TRBV15 with TRBJ1-2; D gene ambiguous. Germline V gene sequence: CDR1 LNHNV, CDR2 YYDKDF (reference sequence). The CDR3 is 13 amino acids. V was pared by 2 bases and J by 1 base, with 5 bases between. CDR3 sequence (DNA): TGTGCCACCAGCAGACAGGTTAACTATGGCTACACCTTC. It is translated as CATSRQVNYGYTF.

This chain uses TRBV2 with TRBJ1-1, with D hard to call. Germline CDR1 reads SNHLY; CDR2 reads FYNNEI. The ends were cut back, 5 bases at V and 1 base at J, with 8 bases in the middle. The CDR3 is 13 residues long. Here the CDR3 DNA reads TGTGCCAGCAGTATCGGGAAGAACACTGAAGCTTTCTTT. It translates to CASSIGKNTEAFF. Full variable domain (outside the CDR3, taken from reference TRBV2 and TRBJ1-1): EPEVTQTPSHQVTQMGQEVILRCVPISNHLYFYWYRQILGQKVEFLVSFYNNEISEKSEIFDDQFSVERPDGSNFTLKIRSTKLEDSAMYFCASSIGKNTEAFFGQGTRLTVV.

This clone has just one count. The chain carries TRBV11-3 and TRBJ2-5; TRBD2 might be the D (6 bases). The V end was cut by 2 bases, the J end by 5 bases, with 12 bases between. This CDR3 region has 14 residues. CDR1 and CDR2 (germline): SGHNT, YENEEA. The CDR3 bases are TGTGCCAGCAGCTTAAGATCCGCGGGGGAGACCCAGTACTTC. Amino acids: CASSLRSAGETQYF. Complete variable domain (other parts from reference TRBV11-3 and TRBJ2-5): EAGVVQSPRYKIIEKKQPVAFWCNPISGHNTLYWYLQNLGQGPELLIRYENEEAVDDSQLPKDRFSAERLKGVDSTLKIQPAELGDSAVYLCASSLRSAGETQYFGPGTRLLVL.

V and J are TRBV27 and TRBJ2-7, with D perhaps TRBD2 (5 bases). Germline loops: CDR1 MNHEY, CDR2 SMNVEV (reference sequence). Trimming took off 4 bases at V and 1 base at J, with 8 bases between the two ends. This CDR3 comprises 13 residues. The CDR3 DNA follows: TGTGCCAGCAGTTACGGACTGTCCTACGAGCAGTACTTC. Residues: CASSYGLSYEQYF.

V usage is TRBV2 and J usage is TRBJ2-1; a weak D match, TRBD1 (6 bases). CDR3 size: 23 residues. Trimming left V 5 bases short and J 0 bases short, with 35 bases between. CDR1 is SNHLY, CDR2 FYNNEI, per germline. CDR3 sequence reads: CASSHSDSAADSPPSGSYNEQFF. In DNA form, the CDR3 reads TGTGCCAGCAGTCATTCGGACAGTGCTGCGGACTCCCCCCCCTCAGGCTCCTACAATGAGCAGTTCTTC.

V usage is TRBV11-2 and J usage is TRBJ2-7; tentative D call: TRBD2 (5 bases). The length of the CDR3 is 13 residues. Germline CDR1 SGHAT, CDR2 FQNNGV. The V end was cut by 0 bases, the J end by 4 bases, with 7 bases between. The chain's CDR3 is CASSLDRRYEQYF. CDR3 bases: TGTGCCAGCAGCTTAGATAGGAGGTACGAGCAGTACTTC.

This chain connects TRBV6-5 to TRBJ1-2, with D unclear. The CDR3 is made up of 15 amino acids. Germline V gene lookup returns CDR1 MNHEY and CDR2 SVGAGI. V was clipped by 8 bases and J by 7 bases, with 23 bases between them. The CDR3 nucleotides are TGTGCCAGCCTAACCTTATTTTTCATGGAGGGTGGCTACACCTTC. It encodes CASLTLFFMEGGYTF.

J is TRBJ2-1 and V is TRBV9; D perhaps matches TRBD1 (6 bases). The CDR3 runs 14 residues. Germline CDR1 and CDR2: SGDLS and YYNGEE. The V end lost 0 bases, the J end lost 10 bases, and 14 bases lay between the germline ends. The CDR3 DNA follows: TGTGCCAGCAGCGTAGGTTCTAGCACAGGGGAGCAGTTCTTC. It yields the protein CASSVGSSTGEQFF.

This chain joins TRBV10-1 and TRBJ2-1, with TRBD2 matching 10 bases. The CDR3 extends over 19 amino acids. Unmatched junction bases numbered 9, after V lost 1 base and J lost 0 bases. Germline-derived CDR1 and CDR2 are WNHNN and SYGVQD (reference sequence). The CDR3 sequence: CASSEFSLAGATSYNEQFF. CDR3 nucleotides: TGCGCCAGCAGTGAGTTTTCCCTAGCGGGGGCCACCTCCTACAATGAGCAGTTCTTC.

The chain has TRBV12-3 or TRBV12-4 and TRBJ1-1; D might be TRBD1 (6 bases). V gave up 6 bases and J gave up 4 bases, with 12 bases separating them. There are 13 residues in the CDR3. The CDR3 DNA is TGTGCCAGCAGACTTGGACAGACCACTGAAGCTTTCTTT. Translation gives CASRLGQTTEAFF.

The V gene is TRBV11-2, the J gene TRBJ2-5; D gene unclear. The CDR3 covers 15 residues. Per the germline V gene, CDR1 is SGHAT and CDR2 is FQNNGV. V lost 5 bases and J lost 5, with 18 bases in between. This chain's CDR3 is CASSPQSAIGETQYF. In DNA form, the CDR3 reads TGTGCCAGCAGCCCCCAGTCCGCGATCGGGGAGACCCAGTACTTC.

This rearrangement joins TRBV6-5 to TRBJ2-4; possibly TRBD2 for D (6 bases). This CDR3 has 14 amino acids. V lost 8 bases and J lost 10, with 21 bases in between. Per the germline V gene, CDR1 is MNHEY and CDR2 is SVGAGI. Written as DNA, the CDR3 is TGTGCCAGCGGTACCGGGGGTGGCGATAAGATTCAGTACTTC. It is translated as CASGTGGGDKIQYF.

The V gene is TRBV12-3 or TRBV12-4, the J gene TRBJ2-3; no firm D call. The CDR3 length is 13 residues. V shed 6 bases and J shed 2 bases, with 9 bases lying between them. This CDR3 reads CASSEWATDTQYF. The DNA of the CDR3 is TGTGCCAGCAGCGAGTGGGCCACAGATACGCAGTATTTT.

This chain links TRBV7-9 with TRBJ2-1; 8 bases match TRBD1. CDR3 length: 15 amino acids. The germline CDR1 and CDR2 sequences are SEHNR and FQNEAQ (reference sequence). Unmatched junction bases numbered 4, after V lost 6 bases and J lost 0 bases. The CDR3 spells CASSRDRSSYNEQFF. The CDR3, as DNA: TGTGCCAGCAGTCGGGACAGGAGCTCCTACAATGAGCAGTTCTTC.